Following are 14 T cell receptor beta chains from one sample sequenced in a study of OX40 agonist ivuxolimab in advanced cancers. Receptor amplification or capture employed the immunoSEQ multiplex PCR assay. Entries here come from immuneACCESS through TCRdb and include only in-frame sequences with V and J called. Some clones fail to appear in such tables; in the studies checked, an unresolved V gene covers under half of the shortfall, and the cause of the remainder is unknown. Within this sample are tens of thousands of clones, with about 81% of them counted one time only. The ten largest account for approximately 7.4% of the sample. This sample comprised CD4+ or CD8+ T cells sorted from blood, obtained in a trial of the OX40 agonist ivuxolimab. The source is an adult with an advanced solid tumor such as melanoma, head and neck, liver or kidney cancer.

The gene calls are TRBV14 and TRBJ1-2, with unresolved D. V lost 3 bases and J lost 4, with 9 bases in between. The CDR3 totals 13 residues. Germline-derived CDR1 and CDR2 are SGHDN and FVKESK. The CDR3 loop is CASSHGRRYGYTF. The DNA of the CDR3 is TGTGCCAGCAGCCACGGGCGGCGCTATGGCTACACCTTC.

V usage is TRBV27 and J usage is TRBJ1-5; D is uncertain. Trimming shortened V by 0 bases and J by 0 bases, and 6 bases separated the two germline ends. The length of the CDR3 is 15 residues. CDR1 is MNHEY and CDR2 is SMNVEV in the germline V gene (reference sequence). CDR3 protein: CASSLSKGSNQPQHF. The CDR3 DNA sequence: TGTGCCAGCAGTTTATCGAAGGGTAGCAATCAGCCCCAGCATTTT.

V usage is TRBV18 and J usage is TRBJ1-1; weak D call: TRBD1 (5 bases). The V end lost 5 bases, the J end lost 5 bases, and 12 bases lay between the germline ends. CDR3 length: 13 amino acids. CDR1 is KGHSH, CDR2 LQKENI, per germline. The CDR3, as DNA: TGTGCCAGCTCATTGGACCAGGGAACTGAAGCTTTCTTT. This codes for CASSLDQGTEAFF.

The genes are TRBV6-5 and TRBJ1-2, with no clear D. The CDR3 runs to 16 residues. Germline values: CDR1 MNHEY, CDR2 SVGAGI. The V gene lost 4 bases and the J gene lost 2 bases, with 17 bases spanning the gap. DNA of the CDR3: TGTGCCAGCAGTTCCGCCCCCCCACTATTCAACTATGGCTACACCTTC. It yields the protein CASSSAPPLFNYGYTF.

The rearrangement uses TRBV11-3 and TRBJ2-1; D gene ambiguous. Trimming shortened V by 1 base and J by 10 bases, and 11 bases separated the two germline ends. Germline CDR1 SGHNT, CDR2 YENEEA. This CDR3 comprises 13 residues. The DNA for the CDR3 is TGTGCCAGCAGCTTAGCCGGCGGCAGGGAGCAGTTCTTC. Its translation is CASSLAGGREQFF.

This clone was observed a single time. The rearrangement links TRBV7-2 to TRBJ2-7, with D tentatively TRBD2 (5 bases). The germline V gene has CDR1 SGHTA and CDR2 FQGNSA. This CDR3 comprises 12 residues. The V gene lost 5 bases and the J gene lost 6 bases, with 11 bases spanning the gap. CDR3 sequence reads: CASSTRRGEQYF. The CDR3 nucleotides read TGTGCCAGCAGCACCCGACGGGGCGAGCAGTACTTC.

The rearrangement uses TRBV27 and TRBJ1-4; no definite D call. The germline CDR1 and CDR2 sequences are MNHEY and SMNVEV (reference sequence). CDR3 length: 13 amino acids. V gave up 2 bases and J gave up 8 bases, with 9 bases separating them. The CDR3: CASSLQVREKLFF. CDR3 sequence (DNA): TGTGCCAGCAGTTTACAGGTCCGAGAAAAACTGTTTTTT. Full variable domain (outside the CDR3, taken from reference TRBV27 and TRBJ1-4): EAQVTQNPRYLITVTGKKLTVTCSQNMNHEYMSWYRQDPGLGLRQIYYSMNVEVTDKGDVPEGYKVSRKEKRNFPLILESPSPNQTSLYFCASSLQVREKLFFGSGTQLSVL.

The genes are TRBV7-9 and TRBJ2-3; D uncertain. V dropped 4 bases and J dropped 6 bases, with 8 bases sitting between them. From germline, CDR1 is SEHNR and CDR2 FQNEAQ (reference sequence). This CDR3 comprises 12 residues. In DNA, the CDR3 is TGTGCCAGCAGCTCAGAGTGGGATACGCAGTATTTT. This sequence encodes CASSSEWDTQYF.

This clone has a single count. This chain uses TRBV19 with TRBJ2-1, with 9 bases identical to TRBD1. Trimming removed 4 bases from V and 2 bases from J; junction bases left unmatched: 3. Germline CDR1 is LNHDA and CDR2 is SQIVND (reference sequence). The CDR3 spans 15 residues. The CDR3 DNA follows: TGTGCCAGTAGTACCGGGACAGGGACCTACAATGAGCAGTTCTTC. This translates into CASSTGTGTYNEQFF.

In this sample, this clone is large. The V and J genes are TRBV16 and TRBJ2-1; D gene ambiguous. CDR3 length: 11 residues. Germline-derived CDR1 and CDR2 are KGHSY and FQNENV. Trimming took 5 bases from V and 5 from J, leaving 4 bases between them. DNA for the CDR3: TGTGCCAGCAGCATGAACAATGAGCAGTTCTTC. This gives the protein CASSMNNEQFF.

The chain carries TRBV7-8 and TRBJ2-7; TRBD2 is a possible D gene (6 bases). V dropped 4 bases and J dropped 4 bases, with 17 bases sitting between them. Germline values: CDR1 SGHVS, CDR2 FQNEAQ. CDR3 size: 15 residues. CDR3 DNA sequence: TGTGCCAGCAGCTCCCCGGGGGTAGCGGCGTACGAGCAGTACTTC. Translating it yields CASSSPGVAAYEQYF. Combining the CDR3 with reference TRBV7-8 and TRBJ2-7 gives the whole variable domain GAGVSQSPRYKVAKRGQDVALRCDPISGHVSLFWYQQALGQGPEFLTYFQNEAQLDKSGLPSDRFFAERPEGSVSTLKIQRTQQEDSAVYLCASSSPGVAAYEQYFGPGTRLTVT.

The rearrangement joins TRBV6-1 to TRBJ1-1; D not resolved. The CDR3 loop spans 15 amino acids. V shed 6 bases and J shed 5 bases, with 19 bases lying between them. The germline gives CDR1 MNHNS, CDR2 SASEGT. CDR3 residues: CASRGNPLEGTEAFF. The CDR3 DNA reads as TGTGCCAGCAGGGGGAACCCCTTAGAAGGAACTGAAGCTTTCTTT.

The V and J genes are TRBV13 and TRBJ1-5; 9 bases line up with TRBD1. V was pared by 0 bases and J by 6 bases, with 3 bases of the junction left unmatched. CDR3 length equals 15 residues. CDR1 and CDR2 from the germline V gene are PRHDT and FYEKMQ (reference sequence). Here the CDR3 DNA reads TGTGCCAGCAGCTTAGGGGGACAGGGAATTCAGCCCCAGCATTTT. Encoded protein: CASSLGGQGIQPQHF.

This clone was seen a handful of times. The rearrangement links TRBV11-3 to TRBJ1-1, with D maybe TRBD1 (5 bases). The V end lost 1 base, the J end lost 11 bases, and 11 bases lay between the germline ends. The germline gives CDR1 SGHNT, CDR2 YENEEA. CDR3 length: 12 residues. The CDR3 protein is CASSLGRGGAFF. The CDR3 DNA reads as TGTGCCAGCAGCTTAGGAAGGGGTGGCGCTTTCTTT.